The 10 T cell receptor beta chains listed next were all sequenced from one sample in a study of blood T cells in healthy people across ages. The second PCR ran 7 to 11 cycles with a sample-barcoded 5' primer and J-beta primers. TCRdb analysed the 5' RACE reads with MiXCR anew, one entry per CDR3 protein. The sample lists over 500,000 distinct CDR3 sequences; around 52% were seen once. Sequenced input: blood. Receptor source: a woman of 80 years or more in good health.

This clonotype has a handful of counts. The chain uses TRBV7-3 and TRBJ2-3, with D tentatively TRBD2 (6 bases). This CDR3 comprises 15 residues. Germline V gene data show CDR1 as SGHTA and CDR2 as FQGTGA. The V end lost 5 bases, the J end lost 0 bases, and 12 bases lay between the germline ends. The CDR3 protein is CASSRRGPSTDTQYF. DNA for the CDR3: TGTGCCAGCAGCCGGCGGGGCCCGAGCACAGATACGCAGTATTTT.

The count of this clonotype is one. Mismatch with germline at one junction end may stem from a read error. The chain carries TRBV5-1 and TRBJ2-1, with 10 bases aligning to TRBD2. CDR1 and CDR2 (germline): SGHRS, YFSETQ. The CDR3 is made up of 16 amino acids. The CDR3 region is CASSVGTSATYNERFF. The CDR3 bases are TGCGCCAGCAGCGTCGGGACTAGCGCAACCTACAATGAGCGGTTCTTC.

This clonotype was observed a single time. The junction does not match germline at one end; this may be a read error. The chain uses TRBV20-1 and TRBJ2-1, with 8 positions matching TRBD1. The J call may not be correct, given that the DNA end is closer to TRBJ2-7. Germline V gene sequence: CDR1 DFQATT, CDR2 SNEGSKA (reference sequence). The CDR3 length is 13 residues. The CDR3 protein is CSARQGNYNEQYF. Here the CDR3 DNA reads TGTAGTGCTAGACAGGGGAATTACAATGAGCAGTACTTC.

This clonotype was counted a single time. The chain uses TRBV7-3 and TRBJ2-1, with TRBD2 as a possible D gene (6 bases). Germline CDR1 reads SGHTA; CDR2 reads FQGTGA. The CDR3 runs to 13 residues. With 2 bases removed from V and 15 bases from J, the gap between germline ends came to 17 bases. In DNA, the CDR3 is TGTGCCAGCAGCTTAGAGGCGACTAGAGGTCTGTTCTTC. It translates to CASSLEATRGLFF.

The CDR3 spells CATSVGPVQETQYF. The CDR3 DNA reads as TGTGCCACCAGTGTGGGCCCGGTACAAGAGACCCAGTACTTC. The chain is built from TRBV24-1 and TRBJ2-5; unclear D gene. Trimming removed 5 bases from V and 2 bases from J, with 11 bases in between. This CDR3 is built from 14 residues. From germline, CDR1 is KGHDR and CDR2 SFDVKD.

This chain uses TRBV3-1 with TRBJ1-3, with D unclear. The V end lost 0 bases, the J end lost 1 base, and 13 bases lay between the germline ends. Germline lookup yields CDR1 LGHDT and CDR2 YNNKEL (reference sequence). CDR3 length: 17 residues. The CDR3: CASSQDVGIGSGNTIYF. CDR3 nucleotides: TGTGCCAGCAGCCAAGATGTCGGTATCGGTTCTGGAAACACCATATATTTT.

The chain uses TRBV5-1 and TRBJ1-1; D perhaps matches TRBD1 (5 bases). The V gene lost 4 bases and the J gene lost 4 bases, with 20 bases spanning the gap. The CDR3 has 16 residues. Germline loops: CDR1 SGHRS, CDR2 YFSETQ. The CDR3 bases are TGCGCCAGCAGCCCGGCCCCCGGTGGGGGAAGCACTGAAGCTTTCTTT. This encodes CASSPAPGGGSTEAFF.

V and J are TRBV6-1 and TRBJ2-3, with 8 bases matching TRBD1. Per the germline V gene, CDR1 is MNHNS and CDR2 is SASEGT. The CDR3 contains 15 residues. V gave up 6 bases and J gave up 1 base; unmatched junction bases: 6. The chain's CDR3 is CASRDRVLGTDTQYF. The CDR3 DNA is TGTGCCAGCAGGGACAGGGTGCTGGGCACAGATACGCAGTATTTT.

This clonotype was recorded at least ten times. The chain uses TRBV12-3 or TRBV12-4 and TRBJ2-7; the D gene is possibly TRBD2 (5 bases). V was pared by 3 bases and J by 6 bases, with 6 bases between. The CDR3 is made up of 11 amino acids. The DNA of the CDR3 is TGTGCCAGCAGTTTGGCGGGCGAGCAGTACTTC. This gives the protein CASSLAGEQYF.

For this clonotype: A much larger clone differs by one base, so this may be a read error. The chain employs TRBV3-1 and TRBJ1-2; D not resolved. This CDR3 region has 12 residues. The germline V gene has CDR1 LGHDT and CDR2 YNNKEL (reference sequence). CDR3 amino acids: CAGSQEAGGYTF. The CDR3 nucleotides are TGTGCCGGCAGCCAAGAGGCGGGTGGCTACACCTTC.